The source of this TCR beta chain is a study of blood T cell repertoires in COVID-19. Profiled with immunoSEQ multiplex PCR; TCRdb holds only in-frame clones, not every one. The sample contains over 200,000 clones, roughly 88% of which appear only once. V lost 6 bases to trimming and J lost 6 bases; unmatched junction nucleotides: 7. Per the germline V gene, CDR1 is SQVTM and CDR2 is ANQGSEA. CDR3 length equals 13 residues. This chain connects TRBV29-1 to TRBJ1-4; TRBD1 matches 7 bases. Sequencing was carried out using peripheral blood. The TCR comes from a human donor in a cohort sampled during active COVID-19. The CDR3 protein is CSVTGFGDEKLFF. CDR3 coding DNA: TGCAGCGTGACAGGGTTCGGTGATGAAAAACTGTTTTTT.